These 2 T cell receptor beta chains share one sample of origin, sequenced in a study of T cell changes during pregnancy in multiple sclerosis. Measured with immunoSEQ multiplex PCR; TCRdb has only the in-frame clones, and not every one. The sample records around 56,000 clones, approximately 86% being singletons. Here the sequenced sample was CD4+ T cells from peripheral blood mononuclear cells, taken in the third trimester of pregnancy. The source is a female donor with multiple sclerosis, enrolled in a pregnancy study.

The V call is TRBV28, the J call TRBJ1-5, with D tentatively TRBD1 (6 bases). Germline lookup yields CDR1 MDHEN and CDR2 SYDVKM. Trimming shortened V by 7 bases and J by 6 bases, and 13 bases separated the two germline ends. This CDR3 is 13 amino acids long. The CDR3 bases are TGTGCCAGCATCCAAGGGGGAGTTCAGCCCCAGCATTTT. It translates to CASIQGGVQPQHF.

This clone has just one count. This chain uses TRBV9 with TRBJ1-1; D gene uncertain. Trimming pared 3 bases from V and 1 base from J, leaving 10 bases between. The CDR3 has 14 amino acids. Germline V gene data show CDR1 as SGDLS and CDR2 as YYNGEE. CDR3 amino acids: CASSDSSGNTEAFF. For the CDR3, the DNA is TGTGCCAGCAGCGACTCATCAGGGAACACTGAAGCTTTCTTT. Using reference TRBV9 and TRBJ1-1 for the parts outside the CDR3, the full variable domain is DSGVTQTPKHLITATGQRVTLRCSPRSGDLSVYWYQQSLDQGLQFLIQYYNGEERAKGNILERFSAQQFPDLHSELNLSSLELGDSALYFCASSDSSGNTEAFFGQGTRLTVV.